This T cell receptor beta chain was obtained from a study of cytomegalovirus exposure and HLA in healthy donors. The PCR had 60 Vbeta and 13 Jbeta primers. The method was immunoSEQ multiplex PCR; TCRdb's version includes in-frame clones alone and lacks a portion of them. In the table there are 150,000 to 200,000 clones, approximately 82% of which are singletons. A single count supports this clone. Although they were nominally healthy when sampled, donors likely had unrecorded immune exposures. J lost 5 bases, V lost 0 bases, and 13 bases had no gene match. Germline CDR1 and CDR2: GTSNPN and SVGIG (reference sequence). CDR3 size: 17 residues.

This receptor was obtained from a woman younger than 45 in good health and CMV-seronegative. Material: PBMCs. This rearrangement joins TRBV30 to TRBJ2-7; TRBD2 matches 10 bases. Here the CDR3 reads CAWSVHSYGAGGDEQYF. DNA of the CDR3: TGTGCCTGGAGTGTACATAGCTACGGAGCGGGAGGGGACGAGCAGTACTTC.